The rows below give T cell receptor beta chains drawn from one sample of a study of T cell repertoires in cytomegalovirus infection. TCRdb itself ran the reads through MiXCR, one entry per CDR3 protein. The sample lists more than 400,000 distinct CDR3 sequences; less than 30% were seen once. The source material was PBMCs. Receptors were obtained from a human donor in good health (CMV status not recorded). Some clones in this sample may be carry-over from other donors' samples. Both conserved end residues are part of each CDR3. Each record gives: clone size, V gene, D gene, J gene, CDR3 protein, CDR3 DNA. The D gene is left open where the match is weak. A clone size is listed for some rows: how often the clone was seen (once, few, many), or a class if it is expanded.

>-|TRBV12-3/TRBV12-4|-|TRBJ2-5
CASSLPLAQTQYF
TGTGCCAGCAGCCTCCCCTTGGCGCAGACCCAGTACTTC
>few|TRBV12-3/TRBV12-4|TRBD2|TRBJ2-3
CASSSPPSGRSDTFYF
TGTGCCAGCAGTTCCCCGCCTAGCGGGAGGTCCGATACGTTTTATTTT
>few|TRBV27|TRBD2|TRBJ2-5
CASTTSGSGATQYF
TGTGCCAGCACCACTAGCGGGTCGGGGGCGACCCAGTACTTC
>-|TRBV5-8|TRBD2|TRBJ2-5
CASSPGLAGAGQETQYF
TGTGCCAGCAGCCCGGGACTAGCGGGCGCAGGTCAAGAGACCCAGTACTTC
>-|TRBV20-1|TRBD2|TRBJ2-4
CSATLGEGLNIQYF
TGCAGTGCTACTTTGGGGGAGGGCCTAAACATTCAGTACTTC
>-|TRBV5-5|TRBD2|TRBJ2-1
CASSFLGGSAGYNEQFF
TGTGCCAGCAGCTTTCTGGGCGGGAGCGCGGGGTACAATGAGCAGTTCTTC
>-|TRBV5-6|-|TRBJ2-2
CASSFWSGGTGELFF
TGTGCCAGCAGCTTCTGGTCAGGCGGCACCGGGGAGCTGTTTTTT
>-|TRBV7-8|TRBD2|TRBJ2-5
CASSAGTTLYQETQYF
TGTGCCAGCAGCGCCGGGACTACTCTGTACCAAGAGACCCAGTACTTC
>-|TRBV6-8|TRBD2|TRBJ2-1
CASSTGTSTYNEQFF
TGTGCCAGCAGTACCGGGACTAGCACCTACAATGAGCAGTTCTTC
>many|TRBV28|-|TRBJ1-5
CASSLPAGGGAPQHF
TGTGCCAGCAGTTTACCGGCGGGAGGGGGAGCACCCCAGCATTTT
>-|TRBV2|TRBD1|TRBJ1-4
CASRRGLGEKLFF
TGTGCCAGCAGAAGGGGGCTCGGGGAAAAACTGTTTTTT
>many|TRBV28|-|TRBJ2-7
CASSLWGMTVVTEQYF
TGTGCCAGCAGTTTGTGGGGTATGACCGTCGTGACCGAGCAGTACTTC
>few|TRBV11-2|-|TRBJ1-1
CASQTWGSFDTEAFF
TGTGCCAGCCAAACCTGGGGGTCGTTCGACACTGAAGCTTTCTTT
>few|TRBV4-3|TRBD1|TRBJ1-4
CASSQDGPGTGGEKLFF
TGCGCCAGCAGCCAAGATGGCCCTGGGACAGGGGGCGAAAAACTGTTTTTT
>few|TRBV14|TRBD2|TRBJ2-7
CASSRLAGAPEEQYF
TGTGCCAGCAGTAGACTAGCGGGGGCTCCTGAAGAGCAGTACTTC
>many|TRBV7-2|-|TRBJ2-1
CASSLDGGSYNEQFF
TGTGCCAGCAGCTTAGACGGTGGAAGCTACAATGAGCAGTTCTTC